This passage covers 3 T cell receptor beta chains from one sample sequenced in a study of T cell responses to AZD1222 COVID-19 vaccine. Libraries were prepared by immunoSEQ multiplex PCR; TCRdb keeps only in-frame clonotypes and omits some of them. The sample carries tens of thousands of clones, around 90% recorded once. The material sequenced was peripheral blood, taken on day 0 of AZD1222 vaccination. All receptors come from an adult in good health.

The chain uses TRBV28 and TRBJ2-7, with D unclear. This CDR3 is 13 amino acids long. Trimming took 4 bases from V and 3 from J, leaving 10 bases between them. Germline V CDR1 and CDR2: MDHEN, SYDVKM. The CDR3 DNA sequence: TGTGCCAGCAGTTCCCTGACTCGCTACGAGCAGTACTTC. This gives the protein CASSSLTRYEQYF.

The chain links TRBV10-2 to TRBJ1-5, with D perhaps matching TRBD1 (5 bases). Germline CDR1 reads WSHSY; CDR2 reads SAAADI. V shed 5 bases and J shed 4 bases, with 12 bases lying between them. The CDR3 consists of 14 residues. Written as DNA, the CDR3 is TGCGCCAGCAGTTGGACACGGGAAAATCAGCCCCAGCATTTT. Translated, it gives CASSWTRENQPQHF.

The chain is built from TRBV2 and TRBJ1-5; no firm D call. This CDR3 is 14 amino acids long. Per the germline V gene, CDR1 is SNHLY and CDR2 is FYNNEI. Trimming took off 0 bases at V and 1 base at J, with 4 bases between the two ends. CDR3 coding DNA: TGTGCCAGCAGTGAAGCCATCAGCAATCAGCCCCAGCATTTT. It yields the protein CASSEAISNQPQHF.